Below are 32 T cell receptor beta chains sequenced from a single sample in a study of early T cells in non-severe SARS-CoV-2 infection. One entry per CDR3 protein, called by TCRdb with MiXCR from the 5' RACE reads. Among tens of thousands of distinct CDR3 sequences listed, roughly 15% were seen once. Here the sequenced sample was whole blood, taken at baseline. Every receptor here comes from an adult who was a healthcare worker with PCR-confirmed SARS-CoV-2 infection or an uninfected control (not recorded which).

This clonotype was seen ten or more times. CDR3 sequence reads: CASSPGLAGEQYF. In DNA, the CDR3 is TGTGCCAGCAGTCCGGGACTAGCGGGCGAGCAGTACTTC. This chain connects TRBV27 to TRBJ2-7, with 12 bases matching TRBD2. This CDR3 has 13 amino acids. CDR1 and CDR2 (germline): MNHEY, SMNVEV (reference sequence). J lost 6 bases, V lost 5 bases, and 2 bases had no gene match.

This clonotype was seen a handful of times. The V call is TRBV27, the J call TRBJ2-1, with 8 bases that match TRBD2. The V and J ends lost 5 bases and 8 bases, in that order; junction bases with no gene match: 17. CDR1 and CDR2 (germline): MNHEY, SMNVEV (reference sequence). There are 17 residues in the CDR3. For the CDR3, the DNA is TGTGCCAGCAGTCCCCCCGGGTGGGTAGCGGGATTGTATGAGCAGTTCTTC. Encoded protein: CASSPPGWVAGLYEQFF.

Ten or more counts support this clonotype. The chain recombines TRBV5-1 with TRBJ2-4, with 9 positions matching TRBD1. CDR3 size: 15 residues. Per germline, CDR1 SGHRS and CDR2 YFSETQ. Losses at the gene ends were 0 bases for V and 6 bases for J; bases not matched to a gene: 4. The CDR3 nucleotides are TGCGCCAGCAGCTTGGTTATGGGACAGGGAAACATTCAGTACTTC. This encodes CASSLVMGQGNIQYF.

In this sample, this clonotype turned up many times. The gene calls are TRBV11-2 and TRBJ2-2; the match to TRBD2 covers 7 bases. This CDR3 region has 17 residues. Germline loops: CDR1 SGHAT, CDR2 FQNNGV. The V segment lost 0 bases and the J segment 5 bases; nucleotides outside the gene matches: 9. CDR3 DNA: TGTGCCAGCAGCTTAGATAGAGGCGGGAGTTTGACCGGGGAGCTGTTTTTT. It yields the protein CASSLDRGGSLTGELFF.

This clonotype appeared a few times. V gene TRBV7-8 combines with J gene TRBJ1-1; D is uncertain. V lost 5 bases and J lost 4, with 8 bases in between. The germline V gene has CDR1 SGHVS and CDR2 FQNEAQ. The CDR3 is 12 amino acids. CDR3 bases: TGTGCCAGCAGCCGAGGCAGCACTGAAGCTTTCTTT. Protein product: CASSRGSTEAFF.

This clonotype turned up a few times. The genes are TRBV7-9 and TRBJ2-7, with D unclear. The ends were cut back, 1 base at V and 3 bases at J, with 13 bases in the middle. The CDR3 spans 15 residues. CDR1 is SEHNR and CDR2 is FQNEAQ in the germline V gene (reference sequence). This CDR3 is CASSLGELWDYEQYF. CDR3 coding DNA: TGTGCCAGCAGCTTAGGAGAACTATGGGACTACGAGCAGTACTTC.

This clonotype was detected only a few times. The chain couples TRBV12-3 or TRBV12-4 to TRBJ2-1; 7 bases fit TRBD2. V dropped 2 bases and J dropped 6; count of bases not matched to a gene: 1. The CDR3 contains 13 residues. As DNA, the CDR3 is TGTGCCAGCAGTTTACTAGCGGTCAATGAGCAGTTCTTC. Encoded protein: CASSLLAVNEQFF.

This chain links TRBV29-1 with TRBJ1-1; 7 nucleotides match TRBD1. The germline V gene has CDR1 SQVTM and CDR2 ANQGSEA. The CDR3 runs 14 residues. Trimming at V came to 4 bases and at J to 0 bases, leaving 5 bases not matched to a gene. As DNA, the CDR3 is TGCAGCGTTGGGCAGGGGGGATTGAACACTGAAGCTTTCTTT. It codes for CSVGQGGLNTEAFF.

A few counts support this clonotype. This chain uses TRBV27 with TRBJ2-7; TRBD2 matches at 11 bases. This CDR3 has 16 residues. Germline values: CDR1 MNHEY, CDR2 SMNVEV (reference sequence). The V segment lost 5 bases and the J segment 3 bases; nucleotides outside the gene matches: 9. The CDR3 DNA is TGTGCCAGCAGTACCCTGCTAGCGGGGGGTTTCTACGAGCAGTACTTC. Translating it yields CASSTLLAGGFYEQYF.

This clonotype was counted only a few times. V gene TRBV28 combines with J gene TRBJ1-1; D remains unclear. The CDR3 length is 12 residues. Germline assignment: CDR1 MDHEN and CDR2 SYDVKM. The V end lost 7 bases, the J end lost 0 bases, and 6 bases lay between the germline ends. The CDR3 protein is CASKTVNTEAFF. The DNA for the CDR3 is TGTGCCAGCAAAACAGTGAACACTGAAGCTTTCTTT.

The CDR3 region has the DNA TGTGCCAGCACCCGTCGGACTAGCGGGAGCGGGGGTACGCAGTATTTT. Its protein is CASTRRTSGSGGTQYF. The V call is TRBV7-3, the J call TRBJ2-3, with 13 bases fitting TRBD2. CDR1 is SGHTA and CDR2 is FQGTGA in the germline V gene. The CDR3 loop spans 16 amino acids. V lost 7 bases to trimming and J lost 8 bases; unmatched junction nucleotides: 12.

This clonotype was counted between two and nine times. This chain uses TRBV12-5 with TRBJ2-7; D may be TRBD2 (6 bases). The V gene's germline CDR1 is LGHNT and CDR2 FRNRAP. Deletions cut 3 bases from V and 4 bases from J, with 10 bases between. The CDR3 has 13 residues. The CDR3 bases are TGTGCTAGTGGTTTTGGTCGGGAGTACGAGCAGTACTTC. The encoded protein is CASGFGREYEQYF.

In this sample, this clonotype turned up many times. The rearrangement uses TRBV5-1 and TRBJ2-3, with 10 bases fitting TRBD2. The CDR3 runs 17 residues. With V trimmed by 0 bases and J by 0 bases, 4 bases remained unmatched. CDR1 is SGHRS, CDR2 YFSETQ, per germline. CDR3 protein: CASSLDPSGGSTDTQYF. The CDR3 DNA is TGCGCCAGCAGCTTGGACCCTAGCGGGGGTAGCACAGATACGCAGTATTTT.

In this sample, this clonotype turned up a few times. V is TRBV4-1 and J is TRBJ2-7, with TRBD2 as a possible D gene (5 bases). Germline CDR1 is MGHRA and CDR2 is YSYEKL. The CDR3 runs to 15 residues. V lost 0 bases, J lost 2 bases, and 11 bases lay in between. CDR3 loop: CASSQDRRPTYEQYF. CDR3 sequence (DNA): TGCGCCAGCAGCCAAGATCGGAGGCCAACCTACGAGCAGTACTTC.

The DNA of the CDR3 is TGCAGCGTTGAAGGGCAACAGGGCCCAACCTACAATGAGCAGTTCTTC. Protein sequence: CSVEGQQGPTYNEQFF. The rearrangement links TRBV29-1 to TRBJ2-1; tentatively, D is TRBD1 (6 bases). This CDR3 contains 16 residues. The V gene's germline CDR1 is SQVTM and CDR2 ANQGSEA. V lost 1 base, J lost 2 bases, and 15 bases lay in between.

This clonotype was detected a few times. This chain connects TRBV2 to TRBJ2-1; D unclear. V dropped 0 bases and J dropped 6 bases, with 6 bases sitting between them. The CDR3 sequence is 13 residues long. The V gene's germline CDR1 is SNHLY and CDR2 FYNNEI. For the CDR3, the DNA is TGTGCCAGCAGTGAAGCGGCAGCCAATGAGCAGTTCTTC. It codes for CASSEAAANEQFF.

The table lists this clonotype with many counts. The chain combines TRBV30 with TRBJ2-3; D is undetermined. The CDR3 sequence is 22 residues long. Germline assignment: CDR1 GTSNPN and CDR2 SVGIG (reference sequence). Trimming stripped 3 bases from V and 0 bases from J, with 34 bases between. The CDR3 loop reads CAWRSAPGEVTPFLSSTDTQYF. Here the CDR3 DNA reads TGTGCCTGGAGATCCGCCCCGGGCGAGGTAACCCCCTTCCTGTCTAGCACAGATACGCAGTATTTT.

This clonotype was seen ten or more times. V usage is TRBV27 and J usage is TRBJ2-3; 9 nucleotides line up with TRBD1. The CDR3 totals 15 residues. V lost 9 bases, J lost 0 bases, and 7 bases stayed unmatched. Germline-derived CDR1 and CDR2 are MNHEY and SMNVEV (reference sequence). This CDR3 reads CASSWTGESTDTQYF. In nucleotides, the CDR3 is TGTGCCAGTTCCTGGACAGGGGAAAGCACAGATACGCAGTATTTT.

V and J are TRBV3-1 and TRBJ2-5; no clear D. Between the trimmed V and J ends, which lost 1 base and 5 bases, there was a span of 5 bases. Germline V gene data show CDR1 as LGHDT and CDR2 as YNNKEL (reference sequence). There are 12 residues in the CDR3. CDR3 DNA: TGTGCCAGCAGCCAAGTCTGGGAGACCCAGTACTTC. Translating gives CASSQVWETQYF.

Many counts were recorded for this clonotype. The chain combines TRBV12-3 or TRBV12-4 with TRBJ2-5; maybe TRBD1 (7 bases). The CDR3 is 14 residues long. V lost 4 bases to trimming and J lost 4 bases, with 13 bases between them. CDR3 DNA sequence: TGTGCCAGCAGTTCGGCAGGGGGGCGAGAGACCCAGTACTTC. This encodes CASSSAGGRETQYF.

V usage is TRBV4-2 and J usage is TRBJ2-2; 9 positions match TRBD1. The CDR3 runs to 16 residues. V was clipped by 4 bases and J by 4 bases; unmatched bases: 7. The germline gives CDR1 LGHNA, CDR2 YNFKEQ. The CDR3 DNA reads as TGTGCCAGCAGCCCAAAGGGGACAGGGTCCACCGGGGAGCTGTTTTTT. Translation gives CASSPKGTGSTGELFF.

This clonotype has ten or more counts. The J gene is TRBJ2-5, the V gene TRBV2; a possible D gene is TRBD2 (5 bases). In germline, CDR1 is SNHLY, CDR2 FYNNEI. Deletions cut 6 bases from V and 1 base from J, with 15 bases between. The CDR3 has 15 residues. CDR3 sequence reads: CASRDRTGIQETQYF. Here the CDR3 DNA reads TGTGCCAGCAGAGACCGGACGGGAATCCAAGAGACCCAGTACTTC. Full variable domain (missing parts from reference TRBV2 and TRBJ2-5): EPEVTQTPSHQVTQMGQEVILRCVPISNHLYFYWYRQILGQKVEFLVSFYNNEISEKSEIFDDQFSVERPDGSNFTLKIRSTKLEDSAMYFCASRDRTGIQETQYFGPGTRLLVL.

This clonotype occurred a few times. The chain couples TRBV12-3 or TRBV12-4 to TRBJ2-1, with 7 bases aligning to TRBD2. The CDR3 consists of 12 residues. V lost 8 bases, J lost 5 bases, and 3 bases stayed unmatched. DNA of the CDR3: TGTGCCAGCGGGGGGGTGAACAATGAGCAGTTCTTC. This gives the protein CASGGVNNEQFF.

This clonotype was recorded once. This chain uses TRBV5-1 with TRBJ2-1, with D hard to call. Germline V lookup: CDR1 SGHRS, CDR2 YFSETQ. V gave up 0 bases and J gave up 5 bases, with 6 bases separating them. This CDR3 region has 13 residues. The CDR3 region is CASSLVQNNEQFF. The CDR3 region has the DNA TGCGCCAGCAGCTTGGTCCAAAACAATGAGCAGTTCTTC.

The rearrangement links TRBV18 to TRBJ2-2; 7 bases agree with TRBD1. The CDR3 loop spans 17 amino acids. The V and J ends lost 5 bases and 1 base, in that order; junction bases with no gene match: 10. CDR1 and CDR2 from the germline V gene are KGHSH and LQKENI. CDR3 protein: CASSNNRGDKNTGELFF. CDR3 bases: TGTGCCAGCTCAAACAACAGGGGTGATAAGAACACCGGGGAGCTGTTTTTT.

This chain connects TRBV7-9 to TRBJ1-1; D possibly corresponds to TRBD1 (6 bases). Looked up from germline, CDR1 is SEHNR and CDR2 is FQNEAQ (reference sequence). V lost 5 bases and J 1 base, leaving 11 bases between the germline ends. This CDR3 spans 14 amino acids. This CDR3 reads CASSLDSANTEAFF. CDR3 bases: TGTGCCAGCAGCCTGGACAGCGCGAACACTGAAGCTTTCTTT.

Ten or more counts support this clonotype. V gene TRBV27 combines with J gene TRBJ2-7; 8 bases match TRBD2. The junction had 4 bases not matched to a gene; V was cut back by 9 bases and J by 0 bases. The CDR3 spans 13 residues. Germline V CDR1 and CDR2: MNHEY, SMNVEV (reference sequence). CDR3 DNA sequence: TGTGCCAGTCAACTAGCGGACTCCTACGAGCAGTACTTC. Protein sequence: CASQLADSYEQYF.

This chain connects TRBV29-1 to TRBJ2-7; D unclear. There are 11 residues in the CDR3. The ends were cut back, 6 bases at V and 7 bases at J, with 13 bases in the middle. Germline CDR1 is SQVTM and CDR2 is ANQGSEA. The chain's CDR3 is CSVVDIVEQYF. The CDR3 DNA follows: TGCAGCGTGGTAGATATAGTGGAGCAGTACTTC.

This clonotype is termed medium-sized. The gene calls are TRBV7-9 and TRBJ2-7; D gene uncertain. Trimming stripped 2 bases from V and 7 bases from J, with 15 bases between. CDR1 and CDR2 from the germline V gene are SEHNR and FQNEAQ (reference sequence). The CDR3 runs to 14 residues. The CDR3 sequence: CASSLYPLTVEQYF. The CDR3 bases are TGTGCCAGCAGCTTATACCCCTTAACGGTAGAGCAGTACTTC.

The sample holds a few counts of this clonotype. J is TRBJ2-7 and V is TRBV10-2; possibly TRBD1 for D (6 bases). The germline V and J ends were trimmed by 4 bases and 0 bases, with 10 bases remaining between them. The CDR3 extends over 14 amino acids. CDR1 and CDR2 from the germline V gene are WSHSY and SAAADI. Here the CDR3 DNA reads TGCGCCAGCAGTGTAACAGGGAGCTCCTACGAGCAGTACTTC. Translating it yields CASSVTGSSYEQYF.

This chain joins TRBV19 and TRBJ2-2; TRBD1 is a possible D gene (6 bases). The V and J ends lost 2 bases and 4 bases respectively, with 11 bases between them. This CDR3 region has 15 residues. Germline CDR1 and CDR2: LNHDA and SQIVND (reference sequence). The CDR3 bases are TGTGCCAGTAGTATATATACAGGGAGCACCGGGGAGCTGTTTTTT. It encodes CASSIYTGSTGELFF.

This clonotype was seen many times. This chain uses TRBV1 with TRBJ2-3; the table calls TRBD1, which could not be checked here. TRBV1 is a pseudogene. This CDR3 spans 16 amino acids. The CDR3 loop reads CTSSQERTGVSDTQYF. The CDR3 DNA reads as TGCACCAGCAGCCAAGAAAGGACAGGGGTTTCAGATACGCAGTATTTT.